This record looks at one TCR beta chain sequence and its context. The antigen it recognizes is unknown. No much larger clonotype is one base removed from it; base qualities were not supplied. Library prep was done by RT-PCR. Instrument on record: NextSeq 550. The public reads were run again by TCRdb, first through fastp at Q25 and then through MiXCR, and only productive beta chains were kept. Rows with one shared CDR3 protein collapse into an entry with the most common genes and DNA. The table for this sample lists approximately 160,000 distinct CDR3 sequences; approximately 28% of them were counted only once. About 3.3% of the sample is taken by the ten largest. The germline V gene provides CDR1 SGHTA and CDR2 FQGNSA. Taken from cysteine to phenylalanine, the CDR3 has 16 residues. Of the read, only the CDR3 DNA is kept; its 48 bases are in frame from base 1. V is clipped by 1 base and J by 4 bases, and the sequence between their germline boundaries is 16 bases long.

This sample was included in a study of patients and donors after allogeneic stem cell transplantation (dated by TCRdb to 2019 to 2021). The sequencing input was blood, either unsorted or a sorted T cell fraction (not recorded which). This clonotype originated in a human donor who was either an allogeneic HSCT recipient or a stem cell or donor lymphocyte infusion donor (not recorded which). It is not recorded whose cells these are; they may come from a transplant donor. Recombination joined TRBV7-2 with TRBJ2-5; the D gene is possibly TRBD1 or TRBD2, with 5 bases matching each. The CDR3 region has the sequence CASSLGGWLAAETQYF. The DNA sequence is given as TGTGCCAGCAGCTTAGGGGGGTGGCTAGCAGCAGAGACCCAGTACTTC.